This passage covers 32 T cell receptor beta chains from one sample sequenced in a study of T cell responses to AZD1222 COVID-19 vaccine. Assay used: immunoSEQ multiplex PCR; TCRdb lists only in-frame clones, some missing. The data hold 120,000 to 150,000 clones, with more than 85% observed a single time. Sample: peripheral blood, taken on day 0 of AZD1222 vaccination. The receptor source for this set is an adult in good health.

CDR3 region: CASSLALGSPETQYF. The CDR3 nucleotides read TGTGCCAGCAGCTTGGCCCTAGGCTCCCCAGAGACCCAGTACTTC. This chain uses TRBV5-5 with TRBJ2-5; no firm D call. This CDR3 has 15 amino acids. The V end was cut by 0 bases, the J end by 4 bases, with 13 bases between. Germline assignment: CDR1 SGHKS and CDR2 YYEKEE (reference sequence).

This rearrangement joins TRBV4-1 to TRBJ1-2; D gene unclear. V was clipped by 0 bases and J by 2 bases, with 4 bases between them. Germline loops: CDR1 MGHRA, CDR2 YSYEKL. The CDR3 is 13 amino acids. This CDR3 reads CASSQDRNYGYTF. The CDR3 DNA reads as TGCGCCAGCAGCCAAGACCGAAACTATGGCTACACCTTC.

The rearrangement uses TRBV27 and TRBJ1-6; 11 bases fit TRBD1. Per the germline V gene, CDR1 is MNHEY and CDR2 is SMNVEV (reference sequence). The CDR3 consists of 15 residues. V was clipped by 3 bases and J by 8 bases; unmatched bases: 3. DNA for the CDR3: TGTGCCAGCAGTTTCCGGACAGGGGGCGATTCACCCCTCCACTTT. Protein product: CASSFRTGGDSPLHF.

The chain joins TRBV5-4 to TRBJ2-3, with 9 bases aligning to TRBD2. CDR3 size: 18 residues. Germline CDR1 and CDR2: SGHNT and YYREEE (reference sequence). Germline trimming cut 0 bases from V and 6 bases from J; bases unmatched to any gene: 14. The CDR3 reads CASSLVGLAGGKQDTQYF. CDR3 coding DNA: TGTGCCAGCAGCTTGGTTGGGTTGGCGGGGGGGAAGCAGGATACGCAGTATTTT.

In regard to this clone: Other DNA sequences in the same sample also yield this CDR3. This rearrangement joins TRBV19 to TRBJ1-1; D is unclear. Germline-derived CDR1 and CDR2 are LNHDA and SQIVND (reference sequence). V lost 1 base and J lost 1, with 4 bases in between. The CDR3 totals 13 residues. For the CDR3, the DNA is TGTGCCAGTAGTATAGGGCCGAACACTGAAGCTTTCTTT. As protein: CASSIGPNTEAFF. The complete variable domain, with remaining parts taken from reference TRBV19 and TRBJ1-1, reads DGGITQSPKYLFRKEGQNVTLSCEQNLNHDAMYWYRQDPGQGLRLIYYSQIVNDFQKGDIAEGYSVSREKKESFPLTVTSAQKNPTAFYLCASSIGPNTEAFFGQGTRLTVV.

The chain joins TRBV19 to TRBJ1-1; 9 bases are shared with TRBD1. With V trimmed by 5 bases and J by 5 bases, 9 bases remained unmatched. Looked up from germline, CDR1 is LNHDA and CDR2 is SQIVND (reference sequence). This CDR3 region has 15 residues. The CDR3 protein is CASSSTGTGWTEAFF. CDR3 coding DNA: TGTGCCAGTAGTTCAACCGGGACAGGGTGGACTGAAGCTTTCTTT.

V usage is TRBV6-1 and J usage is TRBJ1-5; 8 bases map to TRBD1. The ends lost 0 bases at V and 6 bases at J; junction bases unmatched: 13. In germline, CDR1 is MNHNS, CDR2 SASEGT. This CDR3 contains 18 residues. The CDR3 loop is CASSEAPGQGKGSQPQHF. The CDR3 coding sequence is TGTGCCAGCAGTGAAGCCCCTGGACAGGGCAAGGGGAGTCAGCCCCAGCATTTT.

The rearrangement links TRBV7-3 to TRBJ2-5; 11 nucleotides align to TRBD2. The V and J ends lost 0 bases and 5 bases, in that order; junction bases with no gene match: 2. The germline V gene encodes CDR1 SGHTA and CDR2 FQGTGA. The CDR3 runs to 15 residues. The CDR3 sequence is CASSLTTSGGETQYF. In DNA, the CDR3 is TGTGCCAGCAGCTTAACTACTAGCGGGGGTGAGACCCAGTACTTC.

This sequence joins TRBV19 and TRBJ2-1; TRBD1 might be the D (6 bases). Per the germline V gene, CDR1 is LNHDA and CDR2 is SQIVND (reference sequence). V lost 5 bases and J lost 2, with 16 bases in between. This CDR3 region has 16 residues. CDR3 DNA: TGTGCCAGTAGTCCCGATCACAGGGCCCCCTACAATGAGCAGTTCTTC. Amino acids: CASSPDHRAPYNEQFF.

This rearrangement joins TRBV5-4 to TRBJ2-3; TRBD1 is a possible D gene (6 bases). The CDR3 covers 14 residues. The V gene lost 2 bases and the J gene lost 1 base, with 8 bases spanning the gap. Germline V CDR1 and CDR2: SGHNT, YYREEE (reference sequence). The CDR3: CASSFKGGTDTQYF. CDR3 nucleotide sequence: TGTGCCAGCAGCTTCAAGGGGGGCACAGATACGCAGTATTTT.

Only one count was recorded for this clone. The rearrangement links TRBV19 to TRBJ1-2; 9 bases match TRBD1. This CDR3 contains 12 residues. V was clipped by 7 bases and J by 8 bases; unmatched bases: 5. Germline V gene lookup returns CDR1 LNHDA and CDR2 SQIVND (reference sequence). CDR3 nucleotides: TGTGCCAGTACTTACACAGGGGGCGGCTACACCTTC. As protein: CASTYTGGGYTF.

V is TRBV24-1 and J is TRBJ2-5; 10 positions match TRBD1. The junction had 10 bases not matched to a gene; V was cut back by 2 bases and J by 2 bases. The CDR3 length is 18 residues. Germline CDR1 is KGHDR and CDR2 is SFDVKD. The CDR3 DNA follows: TGTGCCACCAGTGATTCCCGGGACAGGGGAGCTGGGCAAGAGACCCAGTACTTC. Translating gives CATSDSRDRGAGQETQYF.

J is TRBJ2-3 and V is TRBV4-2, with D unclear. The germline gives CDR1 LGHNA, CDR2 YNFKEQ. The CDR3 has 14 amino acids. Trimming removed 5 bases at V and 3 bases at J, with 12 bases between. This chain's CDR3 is CASSNLPRTDTQYF. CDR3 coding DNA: TGTGCCAGCAGCAACCTCCCAAGAACAGATACGCAGTATTTT.

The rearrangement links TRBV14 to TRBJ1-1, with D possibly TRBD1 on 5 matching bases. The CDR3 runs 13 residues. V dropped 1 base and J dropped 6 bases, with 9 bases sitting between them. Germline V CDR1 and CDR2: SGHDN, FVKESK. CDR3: CASSQAGGAEAFF. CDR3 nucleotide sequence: TGTGCCAGCAGCCAAGCCGGGGGGGCTGAAGCTTTCTTT.

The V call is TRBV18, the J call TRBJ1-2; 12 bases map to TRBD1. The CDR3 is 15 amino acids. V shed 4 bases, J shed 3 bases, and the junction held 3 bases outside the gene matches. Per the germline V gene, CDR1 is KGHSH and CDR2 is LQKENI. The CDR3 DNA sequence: TGTGCCAGCTCACTCGGGACAGGGGGCGACTATGGCTACACCTTC. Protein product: CASSLGTGGDYGYTF.

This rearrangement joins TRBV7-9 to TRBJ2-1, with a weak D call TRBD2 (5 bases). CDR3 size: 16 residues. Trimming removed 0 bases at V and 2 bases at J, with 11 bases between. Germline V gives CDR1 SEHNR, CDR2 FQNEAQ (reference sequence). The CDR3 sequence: CASSLALAGPYNEQFF. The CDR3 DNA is TGTGCCAGCAGCTTAGCGCTTGCGGGTCCCTACAATGAGCAGTTCTTC.

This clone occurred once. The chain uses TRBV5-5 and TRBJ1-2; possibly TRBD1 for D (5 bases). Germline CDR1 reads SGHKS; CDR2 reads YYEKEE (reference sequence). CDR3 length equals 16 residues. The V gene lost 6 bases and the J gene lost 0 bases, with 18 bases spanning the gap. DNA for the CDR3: TGTGCCAGCACCTCCCGCGGGGCTTATGCTAACTATGGCTACACCTTC. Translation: CASTSRGAYANYGYTF.

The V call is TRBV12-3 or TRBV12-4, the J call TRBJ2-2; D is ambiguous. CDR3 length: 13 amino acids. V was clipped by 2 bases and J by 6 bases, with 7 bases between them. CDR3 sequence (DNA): TGTGCCAGCAGTTTATTGAATGCCGGGGAGCTGTTTTTT. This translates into CASSLLNAGELFF.

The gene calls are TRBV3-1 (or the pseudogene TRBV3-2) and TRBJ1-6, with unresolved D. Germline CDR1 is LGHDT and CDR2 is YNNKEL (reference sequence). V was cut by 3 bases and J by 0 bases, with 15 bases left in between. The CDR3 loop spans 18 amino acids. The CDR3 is CASSQAGGGSSYNSPLHF. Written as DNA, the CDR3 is TGTGCCAGCAGCCAGGCGGGAGGAGGGAGCTCCTATAATTCACCCCTCCACTTT.

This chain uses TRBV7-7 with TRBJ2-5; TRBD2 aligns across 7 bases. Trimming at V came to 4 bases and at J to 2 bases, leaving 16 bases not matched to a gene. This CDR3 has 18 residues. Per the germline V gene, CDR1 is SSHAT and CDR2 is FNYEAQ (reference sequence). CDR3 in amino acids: CASSSRGLPTPLQETQYF. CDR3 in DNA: TGTGCCAGCAGCTCCCGGGGACTACCTACACCCTTGCAAGAGACCCAGTACTTC.

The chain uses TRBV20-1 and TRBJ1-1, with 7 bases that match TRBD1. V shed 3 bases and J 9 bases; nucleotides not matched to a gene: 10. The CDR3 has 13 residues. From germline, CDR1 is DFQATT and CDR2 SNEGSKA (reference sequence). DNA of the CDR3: TGCAGTGCTAGTCGAGGGGGCGAGGTTAAAGCTTTCTTT. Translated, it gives CSASRGGEVKAFF.

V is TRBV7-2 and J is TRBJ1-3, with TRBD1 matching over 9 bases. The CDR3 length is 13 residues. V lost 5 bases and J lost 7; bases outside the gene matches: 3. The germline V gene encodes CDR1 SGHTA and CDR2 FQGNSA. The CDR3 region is CASSMTGGNTIYF. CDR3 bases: TGTGCCAGCAGCATGACAGGGGGGAACACCATATATTTT.

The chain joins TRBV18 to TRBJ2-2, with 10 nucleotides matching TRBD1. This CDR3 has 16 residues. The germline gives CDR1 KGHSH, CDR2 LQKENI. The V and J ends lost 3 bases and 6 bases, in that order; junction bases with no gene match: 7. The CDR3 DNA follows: TGTGCCAGCTCACCTTCCGGGACAGGGGCTGCCGGGGAGCTGTTTTTT. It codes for CASSPSGTGAAGELFF.

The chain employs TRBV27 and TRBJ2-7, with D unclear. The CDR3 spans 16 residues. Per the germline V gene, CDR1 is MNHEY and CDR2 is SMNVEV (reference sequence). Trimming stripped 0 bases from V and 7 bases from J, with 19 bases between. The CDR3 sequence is CASSLSPGRIIREQYF. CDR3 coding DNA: TGTGCCAGCAGTTTATCGCCCGGACGGATAATACGGGAGCAGTACTTC.

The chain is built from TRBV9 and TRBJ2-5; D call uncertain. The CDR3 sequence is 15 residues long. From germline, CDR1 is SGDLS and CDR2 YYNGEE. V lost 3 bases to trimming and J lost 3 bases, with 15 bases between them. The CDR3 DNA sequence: TGTGCCAGCAGCGAGGGAATCAGACTCGAAGAGACCCAGTACTTC. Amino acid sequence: CASSEGIRLEETQYF.

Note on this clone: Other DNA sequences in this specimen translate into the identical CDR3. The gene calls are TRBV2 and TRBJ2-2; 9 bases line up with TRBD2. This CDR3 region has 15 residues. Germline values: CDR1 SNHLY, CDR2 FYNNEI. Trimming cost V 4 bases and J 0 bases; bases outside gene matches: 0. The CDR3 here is CASSGLAANTGELFF. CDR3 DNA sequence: TGTGCCAGCAGTGGACTAGCGGCGAACACCGGGGAGCTGTTTTTT. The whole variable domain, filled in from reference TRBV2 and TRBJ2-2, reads EPEVTQTPSHQVTQMGQEVILRCVPISNHLYFYWYRQILGQKVEFLVSFYNNEISEKSEIFDDQFSVERPDGSNFTLKIRSTKLEDSAMYFCASSGLAANTGELFFGEGSRLTVL.

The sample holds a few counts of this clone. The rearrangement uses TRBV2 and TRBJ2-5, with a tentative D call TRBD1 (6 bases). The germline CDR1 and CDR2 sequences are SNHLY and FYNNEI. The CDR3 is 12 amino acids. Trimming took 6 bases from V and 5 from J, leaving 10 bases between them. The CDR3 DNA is TGTGCCAGCAGGGACAGAGGGGAGACCCAGTACTTC. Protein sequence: CASRDRGETQYF.

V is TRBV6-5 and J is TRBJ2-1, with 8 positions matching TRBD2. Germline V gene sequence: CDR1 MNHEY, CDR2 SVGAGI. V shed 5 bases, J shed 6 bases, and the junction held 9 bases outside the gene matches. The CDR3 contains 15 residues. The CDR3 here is CASSRGPGLANEQFF. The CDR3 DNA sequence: TGTGCCAGCAGTCGCGGGCCAGGACTAGCCAATGAGCAGTTCTTC.

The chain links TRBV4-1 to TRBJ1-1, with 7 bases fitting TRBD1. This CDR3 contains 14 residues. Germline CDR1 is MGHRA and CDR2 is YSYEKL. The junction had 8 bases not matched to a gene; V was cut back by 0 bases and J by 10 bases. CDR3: CASSQDQGQGGAFF. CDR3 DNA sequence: TGCGCCAGCAGCCAAGATCAAGGGCAGGGGGGAGCTTTCTTT.

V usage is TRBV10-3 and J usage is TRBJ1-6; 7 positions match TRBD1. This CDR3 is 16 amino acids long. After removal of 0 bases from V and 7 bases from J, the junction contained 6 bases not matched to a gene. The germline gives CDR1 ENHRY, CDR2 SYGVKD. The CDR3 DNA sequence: TGTGCCATCAGTGAGTCGGCTAACAGGGGAAATTCACCCCTCCACTTT. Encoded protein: CAISESANRGNSPLHF.

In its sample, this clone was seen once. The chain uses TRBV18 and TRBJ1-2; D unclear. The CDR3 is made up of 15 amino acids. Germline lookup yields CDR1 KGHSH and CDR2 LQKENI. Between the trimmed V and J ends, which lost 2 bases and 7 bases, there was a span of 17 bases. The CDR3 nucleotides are TGTGCCAGCTCACCATCCGAGGCAGCCAGGAGTGGCTACACCTTC. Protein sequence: CASSPSEAARSGYTF.

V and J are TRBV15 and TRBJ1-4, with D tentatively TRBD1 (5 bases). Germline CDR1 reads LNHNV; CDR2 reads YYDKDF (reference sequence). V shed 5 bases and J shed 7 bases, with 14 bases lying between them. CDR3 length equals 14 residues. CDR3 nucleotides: TGTGCCACCAGCGCCGGGGCAGGGCGTGAAAAACTGTTTTTT. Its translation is CATSAGAGREKLFF.